This T cell receptor (beta chain) was sequenced during a study of control samples from healthy donors and cancer patients (dated by TCRdb to 2018 to 2021). A remark on this clone: Its cognate antigen has yet to be identified. One base away there is no much larger clone; base qualities are not given.

The library was produced with the immunoSEQ multiplex PCR assay. This immuneACCESS table, as held by TCRdb, lists in-frame sequences with V and J called but not all clones. Of the missing ones, under half trace to an unresolved V gene in checked studies; the others have no known cause. The sample table shows over 75,000 clones, and roughly 89% are seen once. The ten largest clones represent less than 20% of the sample. The CDR3 numbers 16 residues from cysteine through phenylalanine. Just the 48-base CDR3 DNA is kept, in frame starting at base 1. The germline V gene (reference sequence) provides CDR1 SGHNT and CDR2 YYREEE. The germline V and J ends show losses of 4 bases and 6 bases respectively, and no gene match explains 11 bases of the junction.

The sequenced material came from blood. The TCR sequence derives from a man between 25 and 39 years old in good health. The V and J genes are TRBV5-4 and TRBJ2-1; 9 central nucleotides agree with TRBD2. The nucleotide sequence reads TGTGCCAGCAGCAGCGGGGGGCGGGGCGTCACCAATGAGCAGTTCTTC. The translation is CASSSGGRGVTNEQFF. Outside the CDR3, residues come from the reference TRBV5-4 and TRBJ2-1 proteins, so the full variable domain is: ETGVTQSPTHLIKTRGQQVTLRCSSQSGHNTVSWYQQALGQGPQFIFQYYREEENGRGNFPPRFSGLQFPNYSSELNVNALELDDSALYLCASSSGGRGVTNEQFFGPGTRLTVL.